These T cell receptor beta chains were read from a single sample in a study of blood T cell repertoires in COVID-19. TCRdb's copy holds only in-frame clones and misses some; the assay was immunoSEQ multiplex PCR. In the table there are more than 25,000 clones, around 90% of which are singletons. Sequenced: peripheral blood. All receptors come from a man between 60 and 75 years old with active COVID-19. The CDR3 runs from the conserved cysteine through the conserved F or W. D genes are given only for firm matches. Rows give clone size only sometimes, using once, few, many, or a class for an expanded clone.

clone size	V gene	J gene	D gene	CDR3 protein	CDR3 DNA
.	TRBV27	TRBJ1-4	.	CASRNGGFGEKLFF	TGTGCCAGCCGAAACGGGGGGTTTGGCGAAAAACTGTTTTTT
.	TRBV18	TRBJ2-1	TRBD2	CASSPRGGRRSYNEQFF	TGTGCCAGCTCACCACGCGGGGGGAGGCGCTCCTACAATGAGCAGTTCTTC
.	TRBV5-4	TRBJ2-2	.	CASSSPGGRVTGELFF	TGTGCCAGCAGCTCCCCCGGGGGGCGAGTTACCGGGGAGCTGTTTTTT
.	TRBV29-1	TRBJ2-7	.	CSVEAGRREAQYF	TGCAGCGTTGAAGCGGGTCGTAGGGAGGCGCAGTACTTC
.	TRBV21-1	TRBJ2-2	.	CASSSPYRGHTGELFF	TGTGCCAGCAGCTCCCCATACAGGGGGCACACCGGGGAGCTGTTTTTT
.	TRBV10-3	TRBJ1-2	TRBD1	CAINQWGTGGQLYGYTF	TGTGCCATCAACCAATGGGGGACAGGGGGCCAGCTCTATGGCTACACCTTC
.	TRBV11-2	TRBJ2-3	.	CASRTRWAASTDTQYF	TGTGCCAGCAGAACCAGGTGGGCTGCTAGCACAGATACGCAGTATTTT
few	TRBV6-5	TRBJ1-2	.	CASSYSGRGYTF	TGTGCCAGCAGTTATTCAGGGCGAGGCTACACCTTC
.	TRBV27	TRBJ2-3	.	CASSLLLPLATQYF	TGTGCCAGCAGTTTACTCCTACCGCTAGCTACGCAGTATTTT
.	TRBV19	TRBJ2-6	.	CASSEGSSGANVLTF	TGTGCCAGTAGTGAGGGTAGCTCTGGGGCCAACGTCCTGACTTTC
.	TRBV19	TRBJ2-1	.	CASSIDPGDEQFF	TGTGCCAGTAGTATAGATCCGGGGGATGAGCAGTTCTTC
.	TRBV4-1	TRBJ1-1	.	CASSQGSVGTEAFF	TGCGCCAGCAGCCAAGGCTCGGTCGGGACTGAAGCTTTCTTT
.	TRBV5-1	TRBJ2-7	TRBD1	CASSLEGGQGSEQYF	TGCGCCAGCAGCTTGGAGGGGGGACAGGGTAGCGAGCAGTACTTC
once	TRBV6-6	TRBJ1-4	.	CASSYLGATNEKLFF	TGTGCCAGCAGTTACTTGGGCGCAACTAATGAAAAACTGTTTTTT
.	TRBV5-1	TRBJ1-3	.	CASSPRTEPSGNTIYF	TGCGCCAGCAGCCCCCGGACAGAACCTTCTGGAAACACCATATATTTT